This TCR beta chain stems from a study of T cell repertoires in cytomegalovirus infection. Study-level points and caveats: There were HLA-C-restricted CMV-specific TCR beta clonotypes dominating the ex vivo response.

TCRdb ran MiXCR on the reads and lists one entry per CDR3 protein. The sample gives 740,000 or so distinct CDR3 sequences, under 40% of which show up once; around 2.8% is in the top ten. This clonotype appeared many times. The antigen is unknown. Source material: PBMCs. This clonotype was sampled from a human donor in good health (CMV status not recorded). Some clones in this sample may be carry-over from other donors' samples.

This CDR3 is CASSSTRGAGGQPQHF. The CDR3 coding sequence is TGTGCCAGCAGCTCTACCAGAGGGGCGGGTGGTCAGCCCCAGCATTTT. The chain uses TRBV7-2 and TRBJ1-5; D is perhaps TRBD1 (5 bases). Trimming shortened V by 4 bases and J by 6 bases, and 19 bases separated the two germline ends. The CDR3 covers 16 residues. Germline V lookup: CDR1 SGHTA, CDR2 FQGNSA.